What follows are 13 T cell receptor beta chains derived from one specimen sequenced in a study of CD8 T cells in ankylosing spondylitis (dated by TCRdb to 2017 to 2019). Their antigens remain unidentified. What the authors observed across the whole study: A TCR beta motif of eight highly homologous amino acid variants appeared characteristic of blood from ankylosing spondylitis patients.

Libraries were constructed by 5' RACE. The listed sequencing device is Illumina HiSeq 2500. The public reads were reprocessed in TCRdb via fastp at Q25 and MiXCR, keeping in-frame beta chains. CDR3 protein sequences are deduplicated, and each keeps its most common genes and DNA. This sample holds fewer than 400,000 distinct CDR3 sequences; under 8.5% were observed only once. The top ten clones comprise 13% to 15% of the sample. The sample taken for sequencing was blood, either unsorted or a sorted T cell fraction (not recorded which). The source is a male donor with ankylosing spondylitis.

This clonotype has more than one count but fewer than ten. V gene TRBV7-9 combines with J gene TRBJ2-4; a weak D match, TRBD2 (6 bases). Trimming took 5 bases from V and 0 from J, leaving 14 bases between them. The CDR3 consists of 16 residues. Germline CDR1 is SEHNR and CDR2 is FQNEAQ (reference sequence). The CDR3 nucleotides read TGTGCCAGCAGCACGAGACCGGGACTAGCCAAAAACATTCAGTACTTC. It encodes CASSTRPGLAKNIQYF.

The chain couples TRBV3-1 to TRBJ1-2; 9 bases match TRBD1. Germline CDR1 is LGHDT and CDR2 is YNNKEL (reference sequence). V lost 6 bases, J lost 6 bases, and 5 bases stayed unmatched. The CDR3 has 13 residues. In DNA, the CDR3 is TGTGCCAGCAGGGACAGGGGATTAAATGGCTACACCTTC. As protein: CASRDRGLNGYTF.

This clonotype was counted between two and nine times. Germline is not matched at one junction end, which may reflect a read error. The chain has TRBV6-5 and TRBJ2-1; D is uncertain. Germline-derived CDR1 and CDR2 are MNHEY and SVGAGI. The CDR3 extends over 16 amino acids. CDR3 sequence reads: CASSSSVARLWNEQSF. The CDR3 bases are TGTGCCAGCAGTTCCTCGGTAGCTAGGCTTTGGAATGAGCAGTCCTTC.

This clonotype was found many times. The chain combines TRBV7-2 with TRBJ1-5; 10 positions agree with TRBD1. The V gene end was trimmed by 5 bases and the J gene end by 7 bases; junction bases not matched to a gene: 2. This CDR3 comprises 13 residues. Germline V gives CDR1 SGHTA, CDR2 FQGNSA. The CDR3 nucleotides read TGTGCCAGCAGCGTGGACAGGGGGCAGCCCCAGCATTTT. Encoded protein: CASSVDRGQPQHF.

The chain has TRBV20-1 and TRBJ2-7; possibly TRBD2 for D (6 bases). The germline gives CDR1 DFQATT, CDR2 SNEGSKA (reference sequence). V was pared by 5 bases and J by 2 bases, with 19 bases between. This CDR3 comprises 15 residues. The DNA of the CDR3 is TGCAGTGCTCCGGCTAACAGGAGGGGCACCTACGAGCAGTACTTC. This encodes CSAPANRRGTYEQYF.

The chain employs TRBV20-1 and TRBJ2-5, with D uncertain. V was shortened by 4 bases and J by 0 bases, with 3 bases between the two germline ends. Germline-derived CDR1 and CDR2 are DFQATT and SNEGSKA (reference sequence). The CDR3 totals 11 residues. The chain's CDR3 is CSATDQETQYF. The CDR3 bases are TGCAGTGCTACAGACCAAGAGACCCAGTACTTC.

Here the CDR3 reads CASSLQGGAFQPQHF. Written as DNA, the CDR3 is TGTGCCAGCAGCTTGCAAGGGGGCGCGTTTCAGCCCCAGCATTTT. The rearrangement links TRBV5-5 to TRBJ1-5; 7 nucleotides line up with TRBD1. This CDR3 has 15 residues. Germline V CDR1 and CDR2: SGHKS, YYEKEE (reference sequence). The trim removed 1 base at V and 6 bases at J, leaving 7 bases unmatched.

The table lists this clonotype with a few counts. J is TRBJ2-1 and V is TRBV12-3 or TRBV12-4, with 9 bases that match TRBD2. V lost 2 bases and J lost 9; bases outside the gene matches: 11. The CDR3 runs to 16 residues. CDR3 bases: TGTGCCAGCAGTTTACCTAGACTAGCGCGGGGGGGTGAGCAGTTCTTC. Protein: CASSLPRLARGGEQFF.

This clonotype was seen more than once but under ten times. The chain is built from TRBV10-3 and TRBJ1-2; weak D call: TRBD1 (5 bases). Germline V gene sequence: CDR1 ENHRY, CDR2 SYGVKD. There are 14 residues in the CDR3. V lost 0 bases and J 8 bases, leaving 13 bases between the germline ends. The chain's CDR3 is CAISESGLNQGYTF. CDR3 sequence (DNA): TGTGCCATCAGTGAGTCGGGACTAAACCAAGGCTACACCTTC.

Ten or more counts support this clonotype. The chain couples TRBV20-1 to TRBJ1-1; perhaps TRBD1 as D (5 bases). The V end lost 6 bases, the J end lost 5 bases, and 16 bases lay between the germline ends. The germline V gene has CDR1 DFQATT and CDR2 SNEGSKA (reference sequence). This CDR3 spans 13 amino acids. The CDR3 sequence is CSAHFTGYTEAFF. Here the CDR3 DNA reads TGCAGTGCCCATTTCACAGGATATACTGAAGCTTTCTTT.

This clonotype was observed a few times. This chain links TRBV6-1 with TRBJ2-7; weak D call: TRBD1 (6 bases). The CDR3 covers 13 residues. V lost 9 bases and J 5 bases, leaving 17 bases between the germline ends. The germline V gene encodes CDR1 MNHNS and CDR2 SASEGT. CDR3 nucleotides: TGTGCCAGGTTGAAACAGGGCTGGAACGAGCAGTACTTC. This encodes CARLKQGWNEQYF.

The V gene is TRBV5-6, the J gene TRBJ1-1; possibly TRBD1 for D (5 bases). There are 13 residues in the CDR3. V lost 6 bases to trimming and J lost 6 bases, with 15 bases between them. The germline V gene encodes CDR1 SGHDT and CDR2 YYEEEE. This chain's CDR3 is CASTFRGLAEAFF. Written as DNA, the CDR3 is TGTGCCAGCACCTTTAGGGGTCTTGCTGAAGCTTTCTTT.

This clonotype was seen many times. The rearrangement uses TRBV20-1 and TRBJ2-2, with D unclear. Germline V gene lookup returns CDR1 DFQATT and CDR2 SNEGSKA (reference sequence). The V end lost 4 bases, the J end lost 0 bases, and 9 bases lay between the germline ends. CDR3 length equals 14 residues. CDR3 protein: CSAKRFTNTGELFF. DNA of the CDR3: TGCAGTGCTAAGCGATTCACGAACACCGGGGAGCTGTTTTTT.